The 10 T cell receptor beta chains reported below all come from one sample, sequenced in a study of metastatic and nonmetastatic thyroid tumors. Every patient was untreated before thyroid surgery. With MiXCR, TCRdb reprocessed the PCR reads. The table records tens of thousands of clones, 9.5% to 13% of them present only once. Sequenced material: blood. The receptors derive from a male donor with papillary thyroid cancer or a benign thyroid nodule (not recorded which). Some clones in this sample may be carry-over from other donors' samples.

This clone was observed many times. This sequence joins TRBV28 and TRBJ1-1; 8 bases line up with TRBD1. This CDR3 is built from 11 residues. V shed 8 bases and J 4 bases; nucleotides not matched to a gene: 0. From germline, CDR1 is MDHEN and CDR2 SYDVKM. Here the CDR3 DNA reads TGTGCCAGCGACAGGGGCACTGAAGCTTTCTTT. It is translated as CASDRGTEAFF.

As for this clone: This may stem from a read error, because a much larger clone lies one nucleotide away. The CDR3 protein is CASGLGTGPQETQYF. As DNA, the CDR3 is TGCGCCAGCGGCTTGGGCACGGGACCGCAAGAGACCCAGTACTTC. J is TRBJ2-5 and V is TRBV5-1; perhaps D is TRBD1 or TRBD2 (5 bases each). Germline V gives CDR1 SGHRS, CDR2 YFSETQ. The CDR3 is 15 residues long.

This clone has a count of ten or more. A read error may be the cause here, since a much bigger clone is one base away. Other DNA sequences from this sample encode an identical CDR3 as well. The gene calls are TRBV27 and TRBJ1-6; maybe TRBD1 (6 bases). Germline CDR1 reads MNHEY; CDR2 reads SMNVEV (reference sequence). The CDR3 is 17 residues long. Trimming took off 4 bases at V and 0 bases at J, with 13 bases between the two ends. The CDR3, as DNA: TGTGCCAGCAGTTCCCGGGGGGGCAGCTCCTATAATTCACCCCTCCACTTT. Amino acid sequence: CASSSRGGSSYNSPLHF.

Concerning this clone itself: A much larger clone lies a single base off, so this may be a read error. The V and J genes are TRBV4-1 and TRBJ2-1; 12 nucleotides match TRBD2. The CDR3 extends over 14 amino acids. Germline V lookup: CDR1 MGHRA, CDR2 YSYEKL. Germline trimming cut 7 bases from V and 8 bases from J; bases unmatched to any gene: 6. The chain's CDR3 is CASILLAGGDEQFF. The CDR3 DNA reads as TGCGCCAGCATCCTTCTAGCGGGAGGGGATGAGCAGTTCTTC.

In its sample, this clone was seen many times. The CDR3: CASSLSSGNTIYF. The CDR3 DNA reads as TGCGCCAGCAGTTTAAGCTCTGGAAACACCATATATTTT. V gene TRBV10-1 combines with J gene TRBJ1-3; D remains ambiguous. The V end lost 5 bases, the J end lost 0 bases, and 5 bases lay between the germline ends. The CDR3 is made up of 13 amino acids. CDR1 and CDR2 (germline): WNHNN, SYGVQD (reference sequence).

This clone has a count of ten or more. This chain links TRBV4-1 with TRBJ2-7, with D perhaps TRBD1 (7 bases). There are 17 residues in the CDR3. Trimming pared 4 bases from V and 4 bases from J, leaving 23 bases between. Germline-derived CDR1 and CDR2 are MGHRA and YSYEKL. DNA of the CDR3: TGCGCCAGCAGCCCGCTCCTTCTGAGCAGGGGGGCGTACGAGCAGTACTTC. It is translated as CASSPLLLSRGAYEQYF.

A remark on this clone: Given a much more abundant clone one base away, this may be a read error. The rearrangement uses TRBV5-4 and TRBJ2-3; TRBD2 agrees at 7 bases. Germline CDR1 reads SGHNT; CDR2 reads YYREEE (reference sequence). V was pared by 2 bases and J by 1 base, with 4 bases of the junction left unmatched. This CDR3 comprises 15 residues. CDR3 nucleotides: TGTGCCAGCAGCTTACTAGCGACAGGCACAGATACGCAGTATTTT. Amino acid sequence: CASSLLATGTDTQYF.

This clone has ten or more counts. The rearrangement joins TRBV7-8 to TRBJ1-1; the D gene is possibly TRBD1 (5 bases). Trimming pared 3 bases from V and 2 bases from J, leaving 19 bases between. In germline, CDR1 is SGHVS, CDR2 FQNEAQ. The CDR3 consists of 17 residues. This CDR3 reads CASSFWSIEGLNTEAFF. CDR3 nucleotides: TGTGCCAGCAGCTTCTGGTCAATCGAGGGACTTAACACTGAAGCTTTCTTT.

This clone was detected many times. The chain employs TRBV4-3 and TRBJ2-1, with 11 positions matching TRBD2. CDR1 and CDR2 from the germline V gene are LGHNA and YSLEER. The V and J ends lost 2 bases and 8 bases, in that order; junction bases with no gene match: 11. This CDR3 is built from 17 residues. CDR3 in DNA: TGCGCCAGCAGCCAAAGCCCTATAGCGGGAGGGTCGGATGAGCAGTTCTTC. It yields the protein CASSQSPIAGGSDEQFF.

Note on this clone: Germline and junction disagree at one end, which may indicate a read error. This chain joins TRBV7-8 and TRBJ1-2; 9 bases are a match to TRBD1. Looked up from germline, CDR1 is SGHVS and CDR2 is FQNEAQ. This CDR3 contains 14 residues. CDR3 DNA sequence: TGCGCCAGCAGCCCAACAGGGGGCGATAGTTGCTACACCTTC. The encoded protein is CASSPTGGDSCYTF.